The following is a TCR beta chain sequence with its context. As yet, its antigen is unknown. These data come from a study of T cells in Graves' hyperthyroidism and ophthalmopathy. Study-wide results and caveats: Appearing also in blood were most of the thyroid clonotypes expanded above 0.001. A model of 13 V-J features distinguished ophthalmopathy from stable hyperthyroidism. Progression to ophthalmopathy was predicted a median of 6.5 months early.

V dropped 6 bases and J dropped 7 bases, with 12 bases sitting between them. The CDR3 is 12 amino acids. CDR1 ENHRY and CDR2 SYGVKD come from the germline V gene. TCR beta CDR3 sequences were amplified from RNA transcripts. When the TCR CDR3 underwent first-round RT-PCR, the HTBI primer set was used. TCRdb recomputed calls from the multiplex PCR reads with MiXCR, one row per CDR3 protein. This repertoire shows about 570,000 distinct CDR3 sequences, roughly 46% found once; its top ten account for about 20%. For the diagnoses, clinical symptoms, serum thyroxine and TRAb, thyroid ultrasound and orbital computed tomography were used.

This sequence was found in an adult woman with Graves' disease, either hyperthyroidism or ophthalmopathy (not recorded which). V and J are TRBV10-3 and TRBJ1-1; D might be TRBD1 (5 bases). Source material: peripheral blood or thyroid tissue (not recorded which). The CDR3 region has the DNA TGTGCCATCAGGGGGCAACAAGGTGAAGCTTTCTTT. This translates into CAIRGQQGEAFF.